What follows are 2 T cell receptor beta chains derived from one specimen sequenced in a study of blood T cells in healthy people across ages. Combining a sample-barcoded 5' primer with a J-beta primer mix, a second PCR ran for about 7 to 11 cycles. TCRdb independently ran MiXCR on the 5' RACE reads; one entry per CDR3 protein. The sample carries around 780,000 distinct CDR3 sequences, roughly 25% recorded once. These data are also associated with another study on T cells of mothers and their children.

The sample was blood. The receptors here all came from a boy aged 10-17 years in good health.

The rearrangement joins TRBV10-3 to TRBJ2-5; D is uncertain. Germline loops: CDR1 ENHRY, CDR2 SYGVKD. CDR3 length equals 13 residues. V was shortened by 10 bases and J by 2 bases, with 14 bases between the two germline ends. The CDR3 spells CATQTHGQETQYF. CDR3 nucleotide sequence: TGTGCCACGCAAACTCACGGACAAGAGACCCAGTACTTC.

V gene TRBV7-2 combines with J gene TRBJ2-3; D tentatively reads TRBD1 or TRBD2 (5 bases each). Germline V gives CDR1 SGHTA, CDR2 FQGNSA. V gave up 5 bases and J gave up 4 bases, with 22 bases separating them. This CDR3 spans 17 amino acids. The CDR3 loop is CASSTLGVAGIADTQYF. CDR3 DNA: TGTGCCAGCAGCACCTTGGGGGTCGCCGGGATAGCAGATACGCAGTATTTT.